The 17 T cell receptor beta chains below all came from one sample that was sequenced in a study of CD8+CD57+ T cells in acquired aplastic anemia. Genomic DNA provided the template from which TCR beta VDJ and CDR3 profiles were obtained. A single record per CDR3 protein comes from TCRdb applying MiXCR to the reads. Counted here are 150,000 to 200,000 distinct CDR3 sequences, roughly 43% occurring once; the ten biggest clones make up about 1.2%. Patients included in sequencing had previously demonstrated CD8+CD57+ cell expansion by flow cytometry. The sample comprised sorted CD4+, CD8+, or CD8+CD57+ T cells (not recorded which) from PBMCs. The source is a human donor with aplastic anemia.

Of note for this clonotype: The junction and the germline gene differ at one end; a read error may be behind it. The rearrangement links TRBV3-1 to TRBJ2-2; a possible D gene is TRBD1 (6 bases). The germline V gene has CDR1 LGHDT and CDR2 YNNKEL (reference sequence). This CDR3 has 16 residues. CDR3 nucleotides: TGTGCCAGCAGCCAAGAGGTCTCAGGGGCCACCGGGGAGCCGTTTTTT. Translated: CASSQEVSGATGEPFF.

This clonotype was found many times. The V gene is TRBV20-1, the J gene TRBJ1-5; D call uncertain. The CDR3 spans 12 residues. Germline CDR1 DFQATT, CDR2 SNEGSKA (reference sequence). V gave up 3 bases and J gave up 7 bases, with 10 bases separating them. In DNA, the CDR3 is TGCAGTGCTAGTGAAAGTAGCCAGCCCCAGCATTTT. This encodes CSASESSQPQHF.

This clonotype showed up many times. The V call is TRBV4-1, the J call TRBJ1-1, with a possible D match to TRBD1 (6 bases). The CDR3 extends over 14 amino acids. The germline gives CDR1 MGHRA, CDR2 YSYEKL. The germline V and J ends were trimmed by 3 bases and 5 bases, with 13 bases remaining between them. CDR3 sequence reads: CASSHDRSGTEAFF. The CDR3 region has the DNA TGCGCCAGCAGCCACGACAGGAGTGGGACTGAAGCTTTCTTT.

This clonotype was found many times. This chain connects TRBV20-1 to TRBJ2-1, with 10 positions matching TRBD1. The CDR3 runs to 13 residues. Unmatched junction bases numbered 12, after V lost 6 bases and J lost 13 bases. Per germline, CDR1 DFQATT and CDR2 SNEGSKA (reference sequence). CDR3 in DNA: TGCAGTGCCCCGACCGGGACAGGGGTGAATCAGTTCTTC. This encodes CSAPTGTGVNQFF.

V and J are TRBV11-2 and TRBJ2-1, with a possible D match to TRBD1 (7 bases). There are 15 residues in the CDR3. V was clipped by 1 base and J by 6 bases, with 13 bases between them. Germline CDR1 and CDR2: SGHAT and FQNNGV. The chain's CDR3 is CASSLVQGGGNEQFF. The DNA for the CDR3 is TGTGCCAGCAGCTTAGTTCAGGGGGGCGGCAATGAGCAGTTCTTC.

This clonotype was found many times. The chain combines TRBV4-1 with TRBJ2-3; 13 bases align to TRBD2. Trimming removed 2 bases from V and 3 bases from J; junction bases left unmatched: 2. The V gene's germline CDR1 is MGHRA and CDR2 YSYEKL. The CDR3 runs to 16 residues. This chain's CDR3 is CASSQPGLAGTDTQYF. For the CDR3, the DNA is TGCGCCAGCAGCCAACCGGGACTAGCGGGGACAGATACGCAGTATTTT.

As concerns this clonotype: The CDR3 carries no conserved terminal phenylalanine or tryptophan, so it likely arises from a read error. This sequence joins TRBV7-2 and TRBJ2-5; the match to TRBD2 covers 10 bases. Germline-derived CDR1 and CDR2 are SGHTA and FQGNSA. The CDR3 is 16 amino acids. Here the CDR3 reads CASSITSGVNQETQYL. Here the CDR3 DNA reads TGCGCCAGCAGCATCACTAGCGGGGTAAACCAAGAGACCCAGTACCTC.

The chain combines TRBV11-3 with TRBJ2-7; D is ambiguous. The V gene's germline CDR1 is SGHNT and CDR2 YENEEA. The CDR3 spans 12 residues. V lost 2 bases and J lost 3, with 5 bases in between. CDR3 protein: CASSLPHYEQYF. The CDR3 DNA follows: TGTGCCAGCAGCTTACCCCACTACGAGCAGTACTTC.

V and J are TRBV7-8 and TRBJ1-4; D not certain. The CDR3 has 15 amino acids. Germline loops: CDR1 SGHVS, CDR2 FQNEAQ. The V end lost 1 base, the J end lost 7 bases, and 13 bases lay between the germline ends. The CDR3 nucleotides are TGTGCCAGCAGCTTAGAGGTGGGAATCGGTGAAAAACTGTTTTTT. Its protein is CASSLEVGIGEKLFF.

Concerning this clonotype: A much larger clone sits a single nucleotide away, making a read error possible. The chain joins TRBV20-1 to TRBJ2-4, with D perhaps being TRBD1 or TRBD2 (5 bases each). Germline V gives CDR1 DFQATT, CDR2 SNEGSKA (reference sequence). CDR3 size: 13 residues. Trimming removed 3 bases from V and 9 bases from J, with 15 bases in between. The CDR3 region is CSARVCTGGIQYF. CDR3 DNA sequence: TGCAGTGCTAGGGTATGCACTGGGGGCATTCAGTACTTC.

J is TRBJ2-7 and V is TRBV24-1, with D uncertain. Trimming removed 9 bases at V and 7 bases at J, with 18 bases between. Germline assignment: CDR1 KGHDR and CDR2 SFDVKD. The CDR3 covers 13 residues. As DNA, the CDR3 is TGTGCCACCTCTGCCGCCTCTTCTCTGGAGCAGTACTTC. Translation: CATSAASSLEQYF.

This clonotype came up many times. J is TRBJ2-7 and V is TRBV19, with TRBD1 identical over 7 bases. The J segment lost 2 bases and the V segment lost 3 bases, leaving 7 bases of the junction unmatched. Germline V lookup: CDR1 LNHDA, CDR2 SQIVND (reference sequence). The length of the CDR3 is 15 residues. The CDR3 spells CASSMTLDRAYEQYF. The CDR3 region has the DNA TGTGCCAGTAGTATGACCCTAGACAGGGCCTACGAGCAGTACTTC.

As for this clonotype: An end of the junction differs from the germline gene, which may be a read error. V usage is TRBV20-1 and J usage is TRBJ2-2; 13 bases match TRBD2. Germline V gene data show CDR1 as DFQATT and CDR2 as SNEGSKA (reference sequence). The CDR3 is 16 residues long. CDR3 nucleotides: TGCAGTGCTAGAGATGGGACTAGCGGGAACACCGGGGGGCTGTTTTTT. This gives the protein CSARDGTSGNTGGLFF.

In its sample, this clonotype was seen once. V usage is TRBV25-1 and J usage is TRBJ2-3, with 8 bases identical to TRBD1. V lost 2 bases and J lost 3; bases outside the gene matches: 7. This CDR3 spans 16 amino acids. The germline V gene encodes CDR1 MGHDK and CDR2 SYGVNS. The CDR3 protein is CASSEHGQGRTDTQYF. The CDR3 DNA follows: TGTGCCAGCAGTGAACACGGACAGGGTCGGACAGATACGCAGTATTTT.

With regard to this clonotype: The junction shows a germline mismatch at one end, possibly a read error. The chain has TRBV7-7 and TRBJ2-1, with D possibly TRBD2 on 5 matching bases. The CDR3 covers 13 residues. Germline V gene lookup returns CDR1 SSHAT and CDR2 FNYEAQ (reference sequence). The CDR3 is CASSTRLKDEQFF. The CDR3 nucleotides are TGTGCTAGCAGCACCAGACTAAAGGATGAGCAGTTCTTC.

This clonotype was detected many times. V and J are TRBV20-1 and TRBJ2-1; D is uncertain. Germline CDR1 is DFQATT and CDR2 is SNEGSKA (reference sequence). CDR3 length equals 14 residues. Deletions cut 2 bases from V and 4 bases from J, with 12 bases between. Written as DNA, the CDR3 is TGCAGTGCTAGATGGTGGTTTAGGTACAATGAGCAGTTCTTC. This translates into CSARWWFRYNEQFF.

The rearrangement links TRBV24-1 to TRBJ2-1; D may be TRBD2 (5 bases). Germline assignment: CDR1 KGHDR and CDR2 SFDVKD. The V and J ends lost 4 bases and 14 bases respectively, with 17 bases between them. This CDR3 spans 13 amino acids. This CDR3 is CATSDPITREKFF. The CDR3 DNA is TGTGCCACCAGTGACCCCATAACTAGGGAAAAGTTCTTC.